Shown below are 27 T cell receptor beta chains from a single sample sequenced in a study of cytomegalovirus exposure and HLA in healthy donors. PCR primers comprised 60 Vbeta and 13 Jbeta primers. Profiling relied on immunoSEQ multiplex PCR, and the TCRdb table lists in-frame clones only, not all of them. The table lists around 150,000 clones, roughly 78% of them singletons. The specimen was PBMCs. The receptors originated from a man in his fifties or sixties in good health and CMV-seropositive.

J is TRBJ1-4 and V is TRBV28, with TRBD1 as a possible D gene (6 bases). The germline V and J ends were trimmed by 4 bases and 3 bases, with 15 bases remaining between them. Germline V gives CDR1 MDHEN, CDR2 SYDVKM. The length of the CDR3 is 16 residues. The CDR3 coding sequence is TGTGCCAGCAGTTCAAGATACTCAGGGGCTAATGAAAAACTGTTTTTT. Encoded protein: CASSSRYSGANEKLFF.

This chain connects TRBV11-2 to TRBJ1-1, with a possible D match to TRBD1 (6 bases). This CDR3 is built from 15 residues. Germline CDR1 is SGHAT and CDR2 is FQNNGV. V was cut by 5 bases and J by 0 bases, with 13 bases left in between. CDR3 region: CASSVYGTMNTEAFF. In DNA form, the CDR3 reads TGTGCCAGCAGCGTTTACGGGACAATGAACACTGAAGCTTTCTTT.

The chain joins TRBV5-1 to TRBJ2-3, with D uncertain. This CDR3 has 12 residues. Germline V gene lookup returns CDR1 SGHRS and CDR2 YFSETQ. The V end lost 0 bases, the J end lost 8 bases, and 7 bases lay between the germline ends. The CDR3 DNA sequence: TGCGCCAGCAGCTTGGCCTCAGGTACGCAGTATTTT. As protein: CASSLASGTQYF.

The chain recombines TRBV28 with TRBJ2-7; 8 positions match TRBD2. Germline CDR1 MDHEN, CDR2 SYDVKM. Trimming removed 5 bases from V and 2 bases from J; junction bases left unmatched: 5. This CDR3 has 14 amino acids. In nucleotides, the CDR3 is TGTGCCAGCAGTGGCAGCGGGAGCCCCTACGAGCAGTACTTC. This sequence encodes CASSGSGSPYEQYF.

The chain has TRBV5-1 and TRBJ1-1; TRBD1 aligns across 7 bases. With 0 bases clipped from V and 1 base from J, the junction kept 0 bases outside the gene matches. Per germline, CDR1 SGHRS and CDR2 YFSETQ. The CDR3 covers 14 residues. CDR3 nucleotides: TGCGCCAGCAGCTTGGCAGGGGGGAACACTGAAGCTTTCTTT. Amino acids: CASSLAGGNTEAFF.

The DNA of the CDR3 is TGTGCCAGTAGTATCTCAGGGAACACTGAAGCTTTCTTT. Translating gives CASSISGNTEAFF. The chain links TRBV19 to TRBJ1-1; D uncertain. The CDR3 sequence is 13 residues long. The germline V gene has CDR1 LNHDA and CDR2 SQIVND (reference sequence). V was trimmed by 3 bases and J by 1 base, leaving 6 bases between them.

The chain couples TRBV9 to TRBJ1-1; D gene ambiguous. Germline V gene sequence: CDR1 SGDLS, CDR2 YYNGEE. The V and J ends lost 0 bases and 4 bases respectively, with 13 bases between them. This CDR3 comprises 15 residues. Written as DNA, the CDR3 is TGTGCCAGCAGCGTAGGGCCCCCGGAGAGCACTGAAGCTTTCTTT. It encodes CASSVGPPESTEAFF.

The CDR3 protein is CASSGRGQGVGETQYF. The DNA of the CDR3 is TGTGCCAGCAGTGGAAGGGGACAGGGGGTAGGAGAGACCCAGTACTTC. The genes are TRBV28 and TRBJ2-5; TRBD1 agrees at 11 bases. Germline CDR1 reads MDHEN; CDR2 reads SYDVKM. Trimming at V came to 5 bases and at J to 4 bases, leaving 9 bases not matched to a gene. The CDR3 length is 16 residues.

This rearrangement joins TRBV18 to TRBJ2-2, with 8 bases fitting TRBD2. Germline V lookup: CDR1 KGHSH, CDR2 LQKENI. The CDR3 runs 16 residues. V shed 4 bases and J 5 bases; nucleotides not matched to a gene: 9. The CDR3 protein is CASSQLSGRGTGELFF. The CDR3 bases are TGTGCCAGCTCACAGCTGAGCGGGAGAGGAACCGGGGAGCTGTTTTTT.

This clone was seen once. This chain uses TRBV16 with TRBJ1-1, with a tentative D call TRBD1 (6 bases). This CDR3 is 15 amino acids long. Trimming removed 0 bases at V and 2 bases at J, with 10 bases between. Germline CDR1 and CDR2: KGHSY and FQNENV. CDR3 in DNA: TGTGCCAGCAGCCAATCTCAGGGGCTCAACACTGAAGCTTTCTTT. This gives the protein CASSQSQGLNTEAFF.

This chain joins TRBV2 and TRBJ2-3; TRBD2 agrees at 9 bases. This CDR3 comprises 16 residues. In germline, CDR1 is SNHLY, CDR2 FYNNEI. V trimming: 2 bases; J trimming: 5 bases; junction bases outside the gene matches: 8. The CDR3 loop is CASSEMPSGNGDTQYF. CDR3 sequence (DNA): TGTGCCAGCAGTGAAATGCCTAGCGGGAACGGAGATACGCAGTATTTT. The full variable domain, rest sourced from reference TRBV2 and TRBJ2-3, is EPEVTQTPSHQVTQMGQEVILRCVPISNHLYFYWYRQILGQKVEFLVSFYNNEISEKSEIFDDQFSVERPDGSNFTLKIRSTKLEDSAMYFCASSEMPSGNGDTQYFGPGTRLTVL.

The chain has TRBV19 and TRBJ1-4; 11 bases agree with TRBD1. V lost 8 bases to trimming and J lost 6 bases; unmatched junction nucleotides: 5. The CDR3 contains 14 residues. In germline, CDR1 is LNHDA, CDR2 SQIVND (reference sequence). Here the CDR3 reads CASCRTGGDEKLFF. In DNA, the CDR3 is TGTGCCAGTTGCAGGACAGGGGGCGATGAAAAACTGTTTTTT.

The chain is built from TRBV30 and TRBJ2-5; TRBD2 agrees at 8 bases. CDR1 GTSNPN and CDR2 SVGIG come from the germline V gene (reference sequence). The CDR3 loop spans 14 amino acids. With V trimmed by 0 bases and J by 4 bases, 4 bases remained unmatched. The CDR3 DNA sequence: TGTGCCTGGAGTGTTGAACTAGCGGTAGAGACCCAGTACTTC. Translation gives CAWSVELAVETQYF. The full variable domain, completed using reference TRBV30 and TRBJ2-5, is SQTIHQWPATLVQPVGSPLSLECTVEGTSNPNLYWYRQAAGRGLQLLFYSVGIGQISSEVPQNLSASRPQDRQFILSSKKLLLSDSGFYLCAWSVELAVETQYFGPGTRLLVL.

The CDR3 coding sequence is TGCGCCAGCAGCCACTTCATCCGGGACACTTCAGACTATGGCTACACCTTC. It yields the protein CASSHFIRDTSDYGYTF. The chain recombines TRBV4-1 with TRBJ1-2; maybe TRBD1 (6 bases). This CDR3 is built from 17 residues. The germline V and J ends were trimmed by 3 bases and 3 bases, with 20 bases remaining between them. Germline lookup yields CDR1 MGHRA and CDR2 YSYEKL.

The rearrangement links TRBV21-1 to TRBJ1-5; the listed D gene, TRBD1, was not tested against the DNA. TRBV21-1 is classified as a pseudogene. This CDR3 region has 20 residues. The CDR3 spells CASSKDFLRQGEHSNQPQHF. The CDR3 DNA reads as TGTGCCAGCAGCAAAGACTTTTTGAGACAGGGGGAACATAGCAATCAGCCCCAGCATTTT.

This chain connects TRBV5-1 to TRBJ1-4, with 9 nucleotides matching TRBD1. This CDR3 region has 17 residues. Looked up from germline, CDR1 is SGHRS and CDR2 is YFSETQ. Trimming took 0 bases from V and 7 from J; bases not matched to a gene: 10. CDR3 sequence (DNA): TGCGCCAGCAGCTTGGCCGCGGGACAGGGTATGGGTGAAAAACTGTTTTTT. Translation gives CASSLAAGQGMGEKLFF.

The gene calls are TRBV21-1 and TRBJ2-7; the table's TRBD2 call for D was not verified on the DNA. TRBV21-1 is shown as a pseudogene. The CDR3 sequence is 15 residues long. The CDR3, as DNA: TGTGCCAGCAGAGACGCTAGCGGGGATGCCTACGAGCAGTACTTC. Its translation: CASRDASGDAYEQYF.

The chain links TRBV4-1 to TRBJ2-5; 7 bases map to TRBD2. CDR1 is MGHRA, CDR2 YSYEKL, per germline. CDR3 length: 15 amino acids. V shed 1 base, J shed 5 bases, and the junction held 7 bases outside the gene matches. CDR3 DNA sequence: TGCGCCAGCAGCCAAGCGGGGGGTCTCGGGGAGACCCAGTACTTC. Translated: CASSQAGGLGETQYF.

The chain uses TRBV18 and TRBJ2-2, with 9 positions matching TRBD2. Germline V gene sequence: CDR1 KGHSH, CDR2 LQKENI. The length of the CDR3 is 16 residues. Trimming took 2 bases from V and 6 from J; bases not matched to a gene: 7. The CDR3 here is CASSPVAGDLAGELFF. CDR3 sequence (DNA): TGTGCCAGCTCACCAGTAGCGGGAGATCTCGCCGGGGAGCTGTTTTTT.

This chain links TRBV11-3 with TRBJ2-7; D possibly corresponds to TRBD2 (6 bases). This CDR3 is built from 15 residues. V gave up 1 base and J gave up 1 base, with 11 bases separating them. Per the germline V gene, CDR1 is SGHNT and CDR2 is YENEEA. Written as DNA, the CDR3 is TGTGCCAGCAGCTTAGCGGGAGCCCCGTCCTACGAGCAGTACTTC. Amino acids: CASSLAGAPSYEQYF.

This rearrangement joins TRBV30 to TRBJ2-1; TRBD2 matches at 7 bases. The J segment lost 0 bases and the V segment lost 2 bases, leaving 7 bases of the junction unmatched. Germline values: CDR1 GTSNPN, CDR2 SVGIG (reference sequence). The length of the CDR3 is 16 residues. CDR3 DNA sequence: TGTGCCTGGAGTCCCGAACTAGCGAGCTCCTACAATGAGCAGTTCTTC. Translated, it gives CAWSPELASSYNEQFF.

This sequence joins TRBV5-1 and TRBJ1-4; tentatively, D is TRBD1 (5 bases). Germline assignment: CDR1 SGHRS and CDR2 YFSETQ. The CDR3 runs 15 residues. Trimming took 0 bases from V and 5 from J, leaving 11 bases between them. As DNA, the CDR3 is TGCGCCAGCAGCTTGGGAGACAGATCCAATGAAAAACTGTTTTTT. It codes for CASSLGDRSNEKLFF.

The rearrangement joins TRBV5-1 to TRBJ1-2; 7 bases line up with TRBD1. Germline V gene data show CDR1 as SGHRS and CDR2 as YFSETQ. The CDR3 extends over 11 amino acids. The ends lost 4 bases at V and 8 bases at J; junction bases unmatched: 2. CDR3 nucleotides: TGCGCCAGCAGCAACAGGGGAGGCTACACCTTC. Translated: CASSNRGGYTF. The entire variable domain, with the rest obtained from reference TRBV5-1 and TRBJ1-2, is as follows: KAGVTQTPRYLIKTRGQQVTLSCSPISGHRSVSWYQQTPGQGLQFLFEYFSETQRNKGNFPGRFSGRQFSNSRSEMNVSTLELGDSALYLCASSNRGGYTFGSGTRLTVV.

The chain links TRBV7-9 to TRBJ2-5; 12 bases are a match to TRBD2. The CDR3 runs to 15 residues. Germline V gene data show CDR1 as SEHNR and CDR2 as FQNEAQ (reference sequence). With V trimmed by 6 bases and J by 3 bases, 5 bases remained unmatched. The CDR3 region has the DNA TGTGCCAGCAGACCCCGACTAGCGGGAGAAGAGACCCAGTACTTC. It encodes CASRPRLAGEETQYF.

This sequence joins TRBV5-1 and TRBJ2-2; D perhaps matches TRBD2 (6 bases). V lost 0 bases and J 6 bases, leaving 12 bases between the germline ends. CDR1 and CDR2 (germline): SGHRS, YFSETQ. The CDR3 covers 15 residues. CDR3 loop: CASSLELATAGELFF. In DNA form, the CDR3 reads TGCGCCAGCAGCTTGGAACTAGCTACGGCCGGGGAGCTGTTTTTT.

This rearrangement joins TRBV6-1 to TRBJ1-1; 7 bases are shared with TRBD1. The V gene's germline CDR1 is MNHNS and CDR2 SASEGT. J was trimmed by 1 base and V by 2 bases; bases with no gene match: 4. This CDR3 spans 15 amino acids. The CDR3 DNA sequence: TGTGCCAGCAGTGAAAGGGGGCCACGGAACACTGAAGCTTTCTTT. Translation: CASSERGPRNTEAFF.

J is TRBJ2-2 and V is TRBV27, with D possibly matching TRBD1 (7 bases). This CDR3 contains 15 residues. CDR1 and CDR2 from the germline V gene are MNHEY and SMNVEV (reference sequence). Between the trimmed V and J ends, which lost 5 bases and 4 bases, there was a span of 14 bases. The CDR3: CASSLQGRFTGELFF. The DNA of the CDR3 is TGTGCCAGCAGTCTACAGGGGAGGTTCACCGGGGAGCTGTTTTTT.